These 21 T cell receptor beta chains originate from one sample sequenced in a study of blood T cell repertoires in COVID-19 (dated by TCRdb to 2020 to 2021). The library was built by means of the immunoSEQ multiplex PCR assay. TCRdb took over this immuneACCESS table, retaining in-frame rearrangements with V and J assigned. Such tables are incomplete; in checked studies, under half of the missing clones stem from an unresolved V gene, and the remainder is unexplained. In this sample the table shows some 120,000 clones, 85% of which occur a single time. Just over 6.5% of the sample is taken by the ten largest. The specimen sequenced was peripheral blood. These receptors all stem from an elderly man with active or convalescent COVID-19.

This clone has just one count. The genes are TRBV30 and TRBJ1-1; no clear D gene. The CDR3 totals 13 residues. The V end lost 3 bases, the J end lost 7 bases, and 15 bases lay between the germline ends. Germline V gene lookup returns CDR1 GTSNPN and CDR2 SVGIG (reference sequence). Written as DNA, the CDR3 is TGTGCCTGGAGCGTAGGACTCTCGGGTGAAGCTTTCTTT. It codes for CAWSVGLSGEAFF.

This clone was seen a single time. This chain connects TRBV9 to TRBJ2-1; a weak D match, TRBD2 (6 bases). V gave up 4 bases and J gave up 2 bases, with 16 bases separating them. Germline-derived CDR1 and CDR2 are SGDLS and YYNGEE. CDR3 length: 16 amino acids. The CDR3 protein is CASSRDPGEPYNEQFF. In nucleotides, the CDR3 is TGTGCCAGCAGCCGAGACCCGGGGGAGCCCTACAATGAGCAGTTCTTC.

This clone was observed once. The V and J genes are TRBV27 and TRBJ1-2, with D maybe TRBD1 (5 bases). The germline V and J ends were trimmed by 3 bases and 3 bases, with 17 bases remaining between them. The germline V gene encodes CDR1 MNHEY and CDR2 SMNVEV (reference sequence). The CDR3 covers 16 residues. The CDR3 DNA reads TGTGCCAGCAGTTTCCTATCAAGGGGCAGGGACTATGGCTACACCTTC. Translation gives CASSFLSRGRDYGYTF.

The chain has TRBV20-1 and TRBJ2-3, with D perhaps matching TRBD1 (5 bases). V was shortened by 3 bases and J by 4 bases, with 14 bases between the two germline ends. CDR3 length: 14 amino acids. Germline V gene data show CDR1 as DFQATT and CDR2 as SNEGSKA (reference sequence). The CDR3 loop reads CSASALPRADTQYF. In nucleotides, the CDR3 is TGCAGTGCTAGTGCCCTCCCCAGGGCAGATACGCAGTATTTT.

This clone was recorded once. The J gene is TRBJ2-1, the V gene TRBV11-2; TRBD2 agrees at 10 bases. The germline V gene has CDR1 SGHAT and CDR2 FQNNGV. The CDR3 loop spans 16 amino acids. The V and J ends lost 4 bases and 4 bases, in that order; junction bases with no gene match: 7. The CDR3 DNA sequence: TGTGCCAGCAGCTCATTAGCGGGGGGTCGTTACAATGAGCAGTTCTTC. It yields the protein CASSSLAGGRYNEQFF.

The sample holds one count of this clone. The rearrangement uses TRBV29-1 and TRBJ1-1, with a weak D call TRBD1 (5 bases). This CDR3 has 14 residues. Germline V CDR1 and CDR2: SQVTM, ANQGSEA. V lost 6 bases, J lost 5 bases, and 19 bases lay in between. CDR3 sequence reads: CSVLPVQGPTEAFF. The CDR3 DNA reads TGCAGCGTCCTGCCCGTGCAGGGTCCAACTGAAGCTTTCTTT.

V is TRBV13 and J is TRBJ2-7; 7 nucleotides line up with TRBD1. This CDR3 comprises 14 residues. Losses at the gene ends were 3 bases for V and 3 bases for J; bases not matched to a gene: 5. CDR1 is PRHDT, CDR2 FYEKMQ, per germline (reference sequence). Here the CDR3 reads CASSFSGGYYEQYF. The DNA of the CDR3 is TGTGCCAGCAGCTTTTCAGGGGGTTACTACGAGCAGTACTTC. The full variable domain, completed using reference TRBV13 and TRBJ2-7, is AAGVIQSPRHLIKEKRETATLKCYPIPRHDTVYWYQQGPGQDPQFLISFYEKMQSDKGSIPDRFSAQQFSDYHSELNMSSLELGDSALYFCASSFSGGYYEQYFGPGTRLTVT.

The chain links TRBV18 to TRBJ2-7; TRBD2 matches 8 bases. J was trimmed by 7 bases and V by 3 bases; bases with no gene match: 8. The CDR3 is 14 residues long. The germline gives CDR1 KGHSH, CDR2 LQKENI. CDR3 coding DNA: TGTGCCAGCTCACCTGCGGGGGGCGCGAGGGAGCAGTACTTC. It yields the protein CASSPAGGAREQYF.

This chain links TRBV11-2 with TRBJ2-5, with 8 bases matching TRBD1. The V gene's germline CDR1 is SGHAT and CDR2 FQNNGV. The CDR3 is 15 amino acids. The junction had 5 bases not matched to a gene; V was cut back by 3 bases and J by 2 bases. CDR3 region: CASSFDRGRQETQYF. CDR3 DNA: TGTGCCAGCAGCTTCGACAGGGGTCGGCAAGAGACCCAGTACTTC.

This clone was recorded at least ten times. V gene TRBV19 combines with J gene TRBJ1-2; possibly TRBD1 for D (6 bases). In germline, CDR1 is LNHDA, CDR2 SQIVND (reference sequence). The CDR3 contains 13 residues. V was shortened by 6 bases and J by 4 bases, with 12 bases between the two germline ends. The CDR3: CASSPQGFYGYTF. As DNA, the CDR3 is TGTGCCAGTAGCCCACAGGGATTCTATGGCTACACCTTC.

The rearrangement links TRBV27 to TRBJ1-5, with a possible D match to TRBD1 (5 bases). The CDR3 spans 16 residues. Germline lookup yields CDR1 MNHEY and CDR2 SMNVEV (reference sequence). Between the trimmed V and J ends, which lost 6 bases and 0 bases, there was a span of 15 bases. The CDR3 DNA reads as TGTGCCAGCAGCCCACGACAGACTTATAGCAATCAGCCCCAGCATTTT. It specifies CASSPRQTYSNQPQHF.

This clone showed up just a few times. The gene calls are TRBV7-2 and TRBJ2-3; 9 bases fit TRBD2. The V segment lost 5 bases and the J segment 6 bases; nucleotides outside the gene matches: 12. Looked up from germline, CDR1 is SGHTA and CDR2 is FQGNSA. This CDR3 is built from 16 residues. The CDR3 sequence: CASSPRLSGSGDTQYF. CDR3 bases: TGTGCCAGCAGCCCCCGACTTAGCGGGAGCGGGGATACGCAGTATTTT.

The chain is built from TRBV5-4 and TRBJ2-1, with D uncertain. V dropped 3 bases and J dropped 5 bases, with 9 bases sitting between them. Germline lookup yields CDR1 SGHNT and CDR2 YYREEE (reference sequence). This CDR3 has 13 amino acids. The CDR3 is CASSSALDNEQFF. In DNA, the CDR3 is TGTGCCAGCAGCTCAGCCCTAGACAATGAGCAGTTCTTC.

This chain joins TRBV3-1 (or the pseudogene TRBV3-2) and TRBJ2-5; TRBD2 aligns across 11 bases. Germline assignment: CDR1 LGHDT and CDR2 YNNKEL (reference sequence). V was clipped by 2 bases and J by 6 bases; unmatched bases: 14. The CDR3 has 18 residues. The CDR3 DNA reads as TGTGCCAGCAGCCAAATGATCACTAGCGGGAGTGTTATAAAGACCCAGTACTTC. It yields the protein CASSQMITSGSVIKTQYF.

The V call is TRBV9, the J call TRBJ1-1; maybe TRBD1 (6 bases). Trimming removed 1 base at V and 1 base at J, with 14 bases between. The CDR3 loop spans 16 amino acids. Germline CDR1 is SGDLS and CDR2 is YYNGEE. CDR3 region: CASSVNPGHSNTEAFF. The CDR3 DNA reads TGTGCCAGCAGCGTAAATCCGGGACACTCGAACACTGAAGCTTTCTTT.

V is TRBV7-2 and J is TRBJ2-7; D perhaps matches TRBD2 (6 bases). Germline V lookup: CDR1 SGHTA, CDR2 FQGNSA. The CDR3 sequence is 16 residues long. Trimming took off 4 bases at V and 4 bases at J, with 20 bases between the two ends. CDR3 in amino acids: CASSWGVGSRGYEQYF. CDR3 DNA sequence: TGTGCCAGCAGCTGGGGGGTCGGATCAAGAGGTTACGAGCAGTACTTC.

The J gene is TRBJ2-5, the V gene TRBV29-1, with 8 bases lining up with TRBD1. J gave up 4 bases and V 7 bases, and 8 bases lay outside the gene matches. Germline CDR1 and CDR2: SQVTM and ANQGSEA. The CDR3 extends over 13 amino acids. The CDR3 DNA sequence: TGCAGCGCCAGGACAGGGCCCCCAGAGACCCAGTACTTC. It codes for CSARTGPPETQYF.

The rearrangement uses TRBV5-1 and TRBJ2-5; D remains unclear. This CDR3 contains 14 residues. The V gene lost 0 bases and the J gene lost 5 bases, with 11 bases spanning the gap. Germline lookup yields CDR1 SGHRS and CDR2 YFSETQ. Here the CDR3 reads CASSLAPPRETQYF. The CDR3 DNA reads TGCGCCAGCAGCTTGGCGCCCCCCCGGGAGACCCAGTACTTC. The full variable domain, with the rest looked up from reference TRBV5-1 and TRBJ2-5, is KAGVTQTPRYLIKTRGQQVTLSCSPISGHRSVSWYQQTPGQGLQFLFEYFSETQRNKGNFPGRFSGRQFSNSRSEMNVSTLELGDSALYLCASSLAPPRETQYFGPGTRLLVL.

As DNA, the CDR3 is TGTGCCAGCAGCCAAACAGGGGGCGATCAGCCCCAGCATTTT. Residues: CASSQTGGDQPQHF. The V and J genes are TRBV5-6 and TRBJ1-5; 9 nucleotides line up with TRBD1. Per the germline V gene, CDR1 is SGHDT and CDR2 is YYEEEE. With V trimmed by 4 bases and J by 5 bases, 4 bases remained unmatched. CDR3 length: 14 amino acids.

This clone turned up a few times. The rearrangement joins TRBV6-5 to TRBJ2-6; tentative D call: TRBD2 (5 bases). Germline loops: CDR1 MNHEY, CDR2 SVGAGI. This CDR3 is 16 amino acids long. Trimming took off 0 bases at V and 4 bases at J, with 10 bases between the two ends. The DNA for the CDR3 is TGTGCCAGCAGTTACTCTCGGGGATCCGGGGCCAACGTCCTGACTTTC. It encodes CASSYSRGSGANVLTF.

This clone was counted between two and nine times. This chain joins TRBV7-8 and TRBJ2-7; TRBD1 is a possible D gene (6 bases). Trimming removed 5 bases from V and 4 bases from J, with 9 bases in between. Germline lookup yields CDR1 SGHVS and CDR2 FQNEAQ. This CDR3 has 12 residues. The CDR3 sequence: CASSPRGYEQYF. In nucleotides, the CDR3 is TGTGCCAGCAGCCCTAGGGGGTACGAGCAGTACTTC.